Below are 5 T cell receptor beta chains sequenced from a single sample in a study of T-cell memory formation after mild COVID-19. One entry per CDR3 protein, called by TCRdb with MiXCR from the 5' RACE reads. The sample holds hundreds of thousands of distinct CDR3 sequences, about a fifth seen once. The sample consisted of PBMCs or a T cell subset sorted from them (not recorded which). These receptors all come from an adult woman who had mild COVID-19 (a few samples of this study predate the infection). Cell type and time point are not known.

This clonotype appeared a few times. This chain connects TRBV25-1 to TRBJ1-1, with D perhaps matching TRBD1 (5 bases). This CDR3 contains 13 residues. Germline V CDR1 and CDR2: MGHDK, SYGVNS. Trimming left V 7 bases short and J 5 bases short, with 14 bases between. The CDR3 region is CASTSEGRTEAFF. The CDR3 DNA is TGTGCCAGCACCAGCGAGGGGCGGACTGAAGCTTTCTTT.

This clonotype came up many times. This chain connects TRBV6-4 to TRBJ2-3, with 8 bases matching TRBD2. The germline V gene has CDR1 MRHNA and CDR2 SNTAGT. Trimming at V came to 6 bases and at J to 4 bases, leaving 3 bases not matched to a gene. The CDR3 totals 13 residues. CDR3 sequence reads: CASSGGDPDTQYF. Written as DNA, the CDR3 is TGTGCCAGCAGCGGGGGGGACCCAGATACGCAGTATTTT.

This clonotype was seen a handful of times. The chain recombines TRBV19 with TRBJ2-1; 12 nucleotides agree with TRBD2. The germline V gene encodes CDR1 LNHDA and CDR2 SQIVND (reference sequence). This CDR3 region has 16 residues. V shed 5 bases, J shed 4 bases, and the junction held 6 bases outside the gene matches. In nucleotides, the CDR3 is TGTGCCAGTAGTTTAGCGGGACTAGCGGGTTACAATGAGCAGTTCTTC. Translated, it gives CASSLAGLAGYNEQFF.

The rearrangement uses TRBV6-5 and TRBJ1-3; weak D call: TRBD1 (5 bases). The CDR3 has 17 residues. Germline loops: CDR1 MNHEY, CDR2 SVGAGI. Trimming stripped 2 bases from V and 0 bases from J, with 14 bases between. The chain's CDR3 is CASSYTGHTSSGNTIYF. The CDR3 bases are TGTGCCAGCAGTTACACCGGACACACTAGCTCTGGAAACACCATATATTTT.

Here the CDR3 reads CASSPPEGQGVEQYF. The CDR3 bases are TGTGCCAGCAGCCCCCCTGAGGGACAGGGTGTCGAGCAGTACTTC. The J gene is TRBJ2-7, the V gene TRBV7-9; 9 bases fit TRBD1. V gave up 5 bases and J gave up 6 bases; unmatched junction bases: 11. CDR1 and CDR2 from the germline V gene are SEHNR and FQNEAQ (reference sequence). This CDR3 comprises 15 residues.